This T cell receptor beta chain originates from a study of T cells expressing NK-cell markers. The overall study: HCMV seropositivity marked seven of the eight sequenced donors; one was seronegative.

With UMIs, 5'RACE template switching was used to make TCR beta cDNA. From the 5' RACE reads, TCRdb lists one entry per CDR3 protein and no DNA. In all, the sample yields 500,000 to 700,000 distinct CDR3 sequences. CDR3 size: 15 residues. From germline, CDR1 is ENHRY and CDR2 SYGVKD. The sequenced sample consisted of blood T cells: a sorted CD56 or NKG2C T cell subset, CD4+ or CD8+ T cells, or bulk PBMC T cells (not recorded which). The TCR was taken from a man between 18 and 29 years old in good health. V is TRBV10-3 and J is TRBJ2-1. This CDR3 is CAISQSGRAYNEQFF.